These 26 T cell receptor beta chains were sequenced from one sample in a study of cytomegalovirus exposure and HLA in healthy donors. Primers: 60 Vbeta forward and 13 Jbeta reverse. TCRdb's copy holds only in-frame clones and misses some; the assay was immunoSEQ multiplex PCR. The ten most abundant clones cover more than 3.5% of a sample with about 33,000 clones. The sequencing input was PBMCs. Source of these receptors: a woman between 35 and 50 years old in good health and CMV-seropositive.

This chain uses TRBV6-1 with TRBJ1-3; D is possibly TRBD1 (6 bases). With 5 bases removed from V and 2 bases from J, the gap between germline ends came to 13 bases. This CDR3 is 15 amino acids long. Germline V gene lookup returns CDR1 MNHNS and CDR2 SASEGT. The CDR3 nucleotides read TGTGCCAGCAGTCCTAGACCAGGGGCTGGAAACACCATATATTTT. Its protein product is CASSPRPGAGNTIYF.

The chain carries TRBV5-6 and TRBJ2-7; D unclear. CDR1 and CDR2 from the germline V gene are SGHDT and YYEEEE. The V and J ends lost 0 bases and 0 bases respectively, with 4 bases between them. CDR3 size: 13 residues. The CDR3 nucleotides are TGTGCCAGCAGCTTGGCCAGCTCCTACGAGCAGTACTTC. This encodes CASSLASSYEQYF.

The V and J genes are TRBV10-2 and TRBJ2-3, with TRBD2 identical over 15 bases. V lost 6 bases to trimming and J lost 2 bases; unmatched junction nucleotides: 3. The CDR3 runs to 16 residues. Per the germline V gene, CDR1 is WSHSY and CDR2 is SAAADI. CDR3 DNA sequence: TGCGCCAGCAGGAGGACTAGCGGGAGGGACACAGATACGCAGTATTTT. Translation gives CASRRTSGRDTDTQYF.

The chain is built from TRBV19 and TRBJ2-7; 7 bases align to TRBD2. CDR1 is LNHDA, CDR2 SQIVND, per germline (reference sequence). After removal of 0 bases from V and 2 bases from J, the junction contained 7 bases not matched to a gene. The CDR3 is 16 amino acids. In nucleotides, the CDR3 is TGTGCCAGTAGTATAGAGGCGGCTAGCGGACCCTACGAGCAGTACTTC. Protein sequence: CASSIEAASGPYEQYF.

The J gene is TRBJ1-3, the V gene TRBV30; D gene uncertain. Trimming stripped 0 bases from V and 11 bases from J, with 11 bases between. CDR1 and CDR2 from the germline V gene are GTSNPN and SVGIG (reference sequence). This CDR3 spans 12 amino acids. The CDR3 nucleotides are TGTGCCTGGAGTGTAGATGAGATGGCCATATATTTT. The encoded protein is CAWSVDEMAIYF.

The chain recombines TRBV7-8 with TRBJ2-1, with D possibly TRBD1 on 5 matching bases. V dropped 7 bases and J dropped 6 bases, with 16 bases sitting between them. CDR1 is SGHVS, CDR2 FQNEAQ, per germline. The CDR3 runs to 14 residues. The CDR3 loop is CASTSGRARNEQFF. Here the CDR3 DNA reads TGTGCCAGCACTTCGGGCAGGGCTCGCAATGAGCAGTTCTTC.

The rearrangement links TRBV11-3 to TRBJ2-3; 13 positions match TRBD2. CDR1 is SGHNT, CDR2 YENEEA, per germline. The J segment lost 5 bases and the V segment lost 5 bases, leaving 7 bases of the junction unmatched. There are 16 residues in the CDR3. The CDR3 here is CASSQGLAGLGDTQYF. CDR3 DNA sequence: TGTGCCAGCAGCCAGGGACTAGCGGGATTGGGAGATACGCAGTATTTT.

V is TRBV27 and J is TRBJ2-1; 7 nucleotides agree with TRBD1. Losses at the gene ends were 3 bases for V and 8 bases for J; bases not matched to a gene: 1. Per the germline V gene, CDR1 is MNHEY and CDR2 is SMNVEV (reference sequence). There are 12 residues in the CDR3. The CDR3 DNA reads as TGTGCCAGCAGTTTCGACAGGGATGAGCAGTTCTTC. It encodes CASSFDRDEQFF.

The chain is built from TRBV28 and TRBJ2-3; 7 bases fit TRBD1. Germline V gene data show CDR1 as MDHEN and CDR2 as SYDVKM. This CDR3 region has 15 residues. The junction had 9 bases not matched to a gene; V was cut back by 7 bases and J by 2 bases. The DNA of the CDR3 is TGTGCCAGCACCCTATCCGGGACAGTCACAGATACGCAGTATTTT. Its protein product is CASTLSGTVTDTQYF.

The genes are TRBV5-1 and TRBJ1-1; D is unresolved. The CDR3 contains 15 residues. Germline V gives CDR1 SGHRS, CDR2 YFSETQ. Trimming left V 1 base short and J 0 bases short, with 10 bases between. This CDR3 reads CASSLSPGMNTEAFF. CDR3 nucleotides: TGCGCCAGCAGCTTGTCCCCGGGGATGAACACTGAAGCTTTCTTT.

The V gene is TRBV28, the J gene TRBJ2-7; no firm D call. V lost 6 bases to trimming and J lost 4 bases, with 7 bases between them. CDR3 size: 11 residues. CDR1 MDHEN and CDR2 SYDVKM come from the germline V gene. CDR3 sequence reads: CASSSYYEQYF. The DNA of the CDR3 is TGTGCCAGCAGCTCGTATTACGAGCAGTACTTC.

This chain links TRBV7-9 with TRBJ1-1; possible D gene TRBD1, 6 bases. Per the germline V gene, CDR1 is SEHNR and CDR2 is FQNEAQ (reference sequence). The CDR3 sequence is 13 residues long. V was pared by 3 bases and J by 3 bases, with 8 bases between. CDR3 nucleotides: TGTGCCAGCAGCTTGACAGGACACACTGAAGCTTTCTTT. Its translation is CASSLTGHTEAFF.

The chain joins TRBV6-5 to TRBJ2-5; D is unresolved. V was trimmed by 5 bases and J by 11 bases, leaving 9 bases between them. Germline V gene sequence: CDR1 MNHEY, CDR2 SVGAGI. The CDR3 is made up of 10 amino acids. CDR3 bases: TGTGCCAGCAGTGAAGCAACTCAGTACTTC. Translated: CASSEATQYF.

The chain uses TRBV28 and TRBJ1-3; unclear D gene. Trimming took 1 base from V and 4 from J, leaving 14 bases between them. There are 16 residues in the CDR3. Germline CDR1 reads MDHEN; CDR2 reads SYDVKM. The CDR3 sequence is CASSLSMSMAGNTIYF. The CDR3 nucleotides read TGTGCCAGCAGTTTATCGATGTCCATGGCAGGAAACACCATATATTTT.

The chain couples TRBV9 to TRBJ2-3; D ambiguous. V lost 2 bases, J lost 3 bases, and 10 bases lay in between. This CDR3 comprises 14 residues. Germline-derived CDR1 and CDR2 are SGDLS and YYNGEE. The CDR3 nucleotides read TGTGCCAGCAGCGTTAACCCTAGGACAGATACGCAGTATTTT. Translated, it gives CASSVNPRTDTQYF.

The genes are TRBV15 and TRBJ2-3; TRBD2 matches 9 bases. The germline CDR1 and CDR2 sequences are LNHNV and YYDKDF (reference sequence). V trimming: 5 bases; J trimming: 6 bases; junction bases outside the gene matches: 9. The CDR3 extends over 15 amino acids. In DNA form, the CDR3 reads TGTGCCACCAGCCGGGCGGGGGGGGGCCAGGATACGCAGTATTTT. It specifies CATSRAGGGQDTQYF.

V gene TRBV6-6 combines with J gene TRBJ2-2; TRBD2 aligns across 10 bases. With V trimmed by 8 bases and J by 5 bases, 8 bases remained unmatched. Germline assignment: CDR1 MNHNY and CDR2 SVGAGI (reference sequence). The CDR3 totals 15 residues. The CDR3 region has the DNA TGTGCCAGCCGTGATAGCGGGAGGTGGACCGGGGAGCTGTTTTTT. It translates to CASRDSGRWTGELFF.

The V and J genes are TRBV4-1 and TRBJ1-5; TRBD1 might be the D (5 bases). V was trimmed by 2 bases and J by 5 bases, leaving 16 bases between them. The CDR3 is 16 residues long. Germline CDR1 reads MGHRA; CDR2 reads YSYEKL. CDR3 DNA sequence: TGCGCCAGCAGCCAACATGACAGTTGGGGGGATCAGCCCCAGCATTTT. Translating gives CASSQHDSWGDQPQHF.

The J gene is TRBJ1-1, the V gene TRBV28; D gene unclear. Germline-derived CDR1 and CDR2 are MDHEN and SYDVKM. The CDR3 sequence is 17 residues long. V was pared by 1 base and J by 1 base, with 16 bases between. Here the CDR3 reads CASSLYPRRLGNTEAFF. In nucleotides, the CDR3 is TGTGCCAGCAGTTTATACCCGCGTAGACTAGGGAACACTGAAGCTTTCTTT. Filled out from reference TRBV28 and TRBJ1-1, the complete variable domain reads DVKVTQSSRYLVKRTGEKVFLECVQDMDHENMFWYRQDPGLGLRLIYFSYDVKMKEKGDIPEGYSVSREKKERFSLILESASTNQTSMYLCASSLYPRRLGNTEAFFGQGTRLTVV.

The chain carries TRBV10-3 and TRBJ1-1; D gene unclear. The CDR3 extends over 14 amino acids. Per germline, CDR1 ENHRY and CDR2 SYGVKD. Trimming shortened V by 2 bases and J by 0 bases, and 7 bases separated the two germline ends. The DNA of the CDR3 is TGTGCCATCAGTGAGGGGCAGGTGAACACTGAAGCTTTCTTT. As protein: CAISEGQVNTEAFF.

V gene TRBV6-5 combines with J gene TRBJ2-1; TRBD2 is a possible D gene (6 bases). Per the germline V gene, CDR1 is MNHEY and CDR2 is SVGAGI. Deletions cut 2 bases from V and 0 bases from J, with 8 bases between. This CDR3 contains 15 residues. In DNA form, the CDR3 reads TGTGCCAGCAGTTACGGAGGGGCCTCCTACAATGAGCAGTTCTTC. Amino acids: CASSYGGASYNEQFF.

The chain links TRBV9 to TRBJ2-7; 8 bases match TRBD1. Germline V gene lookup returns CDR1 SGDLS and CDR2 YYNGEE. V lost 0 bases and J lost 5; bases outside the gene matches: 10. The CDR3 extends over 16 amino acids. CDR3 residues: CASSVDLRTGKNEQYF. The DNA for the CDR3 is TGTGCCAGCAGCGTAGATCTCCGGACAGGGAAGAACGAGCAGTACTTC.

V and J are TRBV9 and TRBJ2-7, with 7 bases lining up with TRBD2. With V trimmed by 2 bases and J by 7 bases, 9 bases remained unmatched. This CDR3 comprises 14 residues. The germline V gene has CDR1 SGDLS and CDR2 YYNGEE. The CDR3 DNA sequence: TGTGCCAGCAGCGTTGGGAGGGCCGACCGGGAGCAGTACTTC. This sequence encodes CASSVGRADREQYF.

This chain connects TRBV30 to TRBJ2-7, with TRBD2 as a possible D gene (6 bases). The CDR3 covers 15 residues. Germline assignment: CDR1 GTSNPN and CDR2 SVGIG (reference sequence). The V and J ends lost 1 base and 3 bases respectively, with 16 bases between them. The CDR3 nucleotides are TGTGCCTGGAGTGCGGGTAGCGGATTACTCTACGAGCAGTACTTC. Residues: CAWSAGSGLLYEQYF.

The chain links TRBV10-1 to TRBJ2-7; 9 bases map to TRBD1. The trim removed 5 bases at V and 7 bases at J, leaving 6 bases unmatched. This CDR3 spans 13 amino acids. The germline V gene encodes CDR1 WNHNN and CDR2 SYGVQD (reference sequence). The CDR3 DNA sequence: TGCGCCAGCAGTAGGACAGGGGTGGGTGAGCAGTACTTC. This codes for CASSRTGVGEQYF.

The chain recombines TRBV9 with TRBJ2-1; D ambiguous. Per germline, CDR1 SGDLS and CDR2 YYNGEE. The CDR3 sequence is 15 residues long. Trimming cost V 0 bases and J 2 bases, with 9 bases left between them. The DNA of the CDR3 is TGTGCCAGCAGCGTAGAAGGAGCAACCTACAATGAGCAGTTCTTC. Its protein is CASSVEGATYNEQFF.